This T cell receptor (beta chain) was identified during a study of cytomegalovirus exposure and HLA in healthy donors. For the study at large: Researchers previously reported finding about 110 million unique TCR beta sequences from 150 million to 200 million T cells. Points from the study as a whole: There were several of the most significant clusters that appeared linked to common viral pathogens in a later analysis.

On this clone itself: Its antigen is undetermined.

The primer mix had 60 Vbeta and 13 Jbeta primers. Sequencing was performed with immunoSEQ multiplex PCR; in TCRdb, only in-frame clones are kept and a portion is missing. Counted here are about 89,000 clones, roughly 79% occurring once; the ten biggest clones make up about 1.4%. The CDR3 is 14 amino acids. Germline V gives CDR1 WSHSY, CDR2 SAAADI. V gave up 8 bases and J gave up 6 bases; unmatched junction bases: 8. The sample comprised PBMCs. V and J are TRBV10-2 and TRBJ1-5; 9 nucleotides line up with TRBD1. This clonotype originated in a male donor in good health and CMV-seronegative. CDR3 coding DNA: TGCGCCAGCTGCCGGGACAGGGAAGGTCAGCCCCAGCATTTT. It codes for CASCRDREGQPQHF.